This T cell receptor beta chain derives from a study of shared clonotypes between healthy human individuals. With respect to this clone: What it binds is unknown. Different DNA sequences within this sample yield the same CDR3.

Subsets obtained from CD4+ cells comprised CD45RA+ naive and CD45RA-negative memory cells. Generated by immunoSEQ multiplex PCR, the TCRdb table keeps only in-frame clones and is missing some. This sample has millions of clones, with over 90% found just once. Notes on the study in general: Generation probability values for non-shared clonotypes were lower than those for clonotypes shared by all four donors. Sampling used blood alone; tissue repertoires probably differ.

Sequenced material: naive CD4+ T cells from PBMCs. Documented subset: CD45RA+ positively selected. The origin of this receptor is a man in his late teens or twenties in good health. Some clones in this sample may be carry-over from other donors' samples.

The CDR3, as DNA: TGTGCCAGCGGGACAGGGGGCTACGAGCAGTACTTC. It encodes CASGTGGYEQYF. This chain links TRBV7-2 with TRBJ2-7, with 11 nucleotides matching TRBD1. The ends lost 8 bases at V and 3 bases at J; junction bases unmatched: 0. There are 12 residues in the CDR3. Germline V gene lookup returns CDR1 SGHTA and CDR2 FQGNSA. The variable domain in full, with the rest retrieved from reference TRBV7-2 and TRBJ2-7, is GAGVSQSPSNKVTEKGKDVELRCDPISGHTALYWYRQSLGQGLEFLIYFQGNSAPDKSGLPSDRFSAERTGGSVSTLTIQRTQQEDSAVYLCASGTGGYEQYFGPGTRLTVT.